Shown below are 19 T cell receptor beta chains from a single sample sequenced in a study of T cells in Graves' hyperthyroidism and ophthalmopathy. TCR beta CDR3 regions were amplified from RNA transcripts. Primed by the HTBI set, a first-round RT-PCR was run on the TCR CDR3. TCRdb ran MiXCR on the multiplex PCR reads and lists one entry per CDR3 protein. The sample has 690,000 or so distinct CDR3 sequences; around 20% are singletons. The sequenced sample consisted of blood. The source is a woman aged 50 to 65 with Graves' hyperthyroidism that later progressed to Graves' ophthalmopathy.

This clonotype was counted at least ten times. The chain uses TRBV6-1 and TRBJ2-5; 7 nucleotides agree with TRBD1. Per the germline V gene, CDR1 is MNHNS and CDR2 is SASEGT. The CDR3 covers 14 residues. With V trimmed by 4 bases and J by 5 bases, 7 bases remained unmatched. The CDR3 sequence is CASSAYDRVETQYF. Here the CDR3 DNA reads TGTGCCAGCAGTGCCTACGACAGGGTGGAGACCCAGTACTTC.

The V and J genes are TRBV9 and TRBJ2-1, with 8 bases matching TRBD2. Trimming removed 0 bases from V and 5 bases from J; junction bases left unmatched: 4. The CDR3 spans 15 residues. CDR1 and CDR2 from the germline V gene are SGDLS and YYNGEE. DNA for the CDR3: TGTGCCAGCAGCGTAGTAGGCGGGGGGAACAATGAGCAGTTCTTC. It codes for CASSVVGGGNNEQFF. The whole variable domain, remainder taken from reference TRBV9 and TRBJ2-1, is DSGVTQTPKHLITATGQRVTLRCSPRSGDLSVYWYQQSLDQGLQFLIQYYNGEERAKGNILERFSAQQFPDLHSELNLSSLELGDSALYFCASSVVGGGNNEQFFGPGTRLTVL.

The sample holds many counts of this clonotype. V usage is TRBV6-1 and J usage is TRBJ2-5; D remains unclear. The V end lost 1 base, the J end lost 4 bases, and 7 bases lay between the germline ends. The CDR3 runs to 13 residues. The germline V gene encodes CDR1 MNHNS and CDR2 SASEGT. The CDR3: CASSEVLGETQYF. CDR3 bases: TGTGCCAGCAGTGAAGTTCTCGGAGAGACCCAGTACTTC.

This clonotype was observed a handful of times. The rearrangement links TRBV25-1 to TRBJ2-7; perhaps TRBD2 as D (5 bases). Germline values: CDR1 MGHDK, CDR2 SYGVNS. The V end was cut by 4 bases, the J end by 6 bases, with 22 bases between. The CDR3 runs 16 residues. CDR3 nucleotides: TGTGCCAGCAGTGGGCTAGGAGCCCGCTTACTAGGCGAGCAGTACTTC. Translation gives CASSGLGARLLGEQYF.

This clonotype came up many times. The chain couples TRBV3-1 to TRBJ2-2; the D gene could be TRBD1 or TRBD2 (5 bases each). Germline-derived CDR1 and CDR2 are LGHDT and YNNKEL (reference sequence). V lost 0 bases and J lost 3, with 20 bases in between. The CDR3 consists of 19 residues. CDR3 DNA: TGTGCCAGCAGCCAAGATTACCGGGGACCCGGCGAGGACACCGGGGAGCTGTTTTTT. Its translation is CASSQDYRGPGEDTGELFF.

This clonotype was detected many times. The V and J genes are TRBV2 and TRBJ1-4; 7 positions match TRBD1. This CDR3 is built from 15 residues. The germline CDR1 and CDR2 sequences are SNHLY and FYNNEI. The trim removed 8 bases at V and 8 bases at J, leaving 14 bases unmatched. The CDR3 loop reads CASQKNRGVLEKLFF. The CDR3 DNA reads TGTGCCAGCCAGAAAAACAGGGGTGTGTTAGAAAAACTGTTTTTT. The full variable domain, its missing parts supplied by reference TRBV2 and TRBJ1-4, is EPEVTQTPSHQVTQMGQEVILRCVPISNHLYFYWYRQILGQKVEFLVSFYNNEISEKSEIFDDQFSVERPDGSNFTLKIRSTKLEDSAMYFCASQKNRGVLEKLFFGSGTQLSVL.

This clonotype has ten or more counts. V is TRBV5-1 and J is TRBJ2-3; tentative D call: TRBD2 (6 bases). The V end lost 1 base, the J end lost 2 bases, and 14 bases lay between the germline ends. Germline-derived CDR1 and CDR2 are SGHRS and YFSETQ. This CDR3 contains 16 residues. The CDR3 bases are TGCGCCAGCAGCTTGTCCTCGGGACTTGCCACAGATACGCAGTATTTT. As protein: CASSLSSGLATDTQYF.

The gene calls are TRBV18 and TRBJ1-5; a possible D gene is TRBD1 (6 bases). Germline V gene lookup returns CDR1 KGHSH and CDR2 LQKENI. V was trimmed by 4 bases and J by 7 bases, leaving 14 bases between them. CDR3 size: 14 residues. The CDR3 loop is CASSQIERGQPQHF. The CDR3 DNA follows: TGTGCCAGCTCACAAATAGAGAGGGGGCAGCCCCAGCATTTT.

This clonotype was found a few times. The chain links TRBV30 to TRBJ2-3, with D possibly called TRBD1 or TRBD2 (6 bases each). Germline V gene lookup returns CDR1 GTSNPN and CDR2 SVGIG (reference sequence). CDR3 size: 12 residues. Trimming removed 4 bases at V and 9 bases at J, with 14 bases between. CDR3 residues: CAWNGGTATQYF. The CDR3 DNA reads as TGTGCCTGGAACGGGGGCACCGCCACGCAGTATTTT.

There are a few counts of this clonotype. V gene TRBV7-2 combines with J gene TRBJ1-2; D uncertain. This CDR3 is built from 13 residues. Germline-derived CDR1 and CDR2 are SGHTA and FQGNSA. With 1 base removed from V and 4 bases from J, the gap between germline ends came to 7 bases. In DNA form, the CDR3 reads TGTGCCAGCAGCTTAGAGCCTGTCTATGGCTACACCTTC. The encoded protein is CASSLEPVYGYTF.

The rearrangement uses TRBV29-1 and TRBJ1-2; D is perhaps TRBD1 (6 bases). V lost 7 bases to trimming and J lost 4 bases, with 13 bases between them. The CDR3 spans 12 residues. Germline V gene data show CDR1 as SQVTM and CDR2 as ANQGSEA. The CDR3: CSARTVAYGYTF. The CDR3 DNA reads TGCAGCGCCCGGACAGTTGCCTATGGCTACACCTTC.

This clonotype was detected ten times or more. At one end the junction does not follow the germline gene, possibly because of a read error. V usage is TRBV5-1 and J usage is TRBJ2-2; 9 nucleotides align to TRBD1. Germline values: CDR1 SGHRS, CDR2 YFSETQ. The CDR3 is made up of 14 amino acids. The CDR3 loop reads CASGDRAKTGELFF. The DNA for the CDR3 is TGCGCCAGCGGGGACAGGGCGAAGACCGGGGAGCTGTTTTTT. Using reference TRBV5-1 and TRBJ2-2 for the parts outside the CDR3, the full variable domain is KAGVTQTPRYLIKTRGQQVTLSCSPISGHRSVSWYQQTPGQGLQFLFEYFSETQRNKGNFPGRFSGRQFSNSRSEMNVSTLELGDSALYLCASGDRAKTGELFFGEGSRLTVL.

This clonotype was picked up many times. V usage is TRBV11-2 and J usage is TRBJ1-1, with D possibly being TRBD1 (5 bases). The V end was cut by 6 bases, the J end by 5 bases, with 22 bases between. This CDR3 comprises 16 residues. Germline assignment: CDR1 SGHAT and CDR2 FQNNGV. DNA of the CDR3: TGTGCCAGCAGAATGGGACGGATCTTCGGGCGGACTGAAGCTTTCTTT. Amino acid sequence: CASRMGRIFGRTEAFF. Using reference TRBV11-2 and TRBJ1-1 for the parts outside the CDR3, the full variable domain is EAGVAQSPRYKIIEKRQSVAFWCNPISGHATLYWYQQILGQGPKLLIQFQNNGVVDDSQLPKDRFSAERLKGVDSTLKIQPAKLEDSAVYLCASRMGRIFGRTEAFFGQGTRLTVV.

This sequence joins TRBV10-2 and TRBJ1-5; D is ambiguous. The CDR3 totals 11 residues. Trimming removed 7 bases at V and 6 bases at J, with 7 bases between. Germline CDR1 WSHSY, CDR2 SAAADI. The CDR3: CASTEGQPQHF. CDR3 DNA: TGCGCCAGCACAGAGGGTCAGCCCCAGCATTTT.

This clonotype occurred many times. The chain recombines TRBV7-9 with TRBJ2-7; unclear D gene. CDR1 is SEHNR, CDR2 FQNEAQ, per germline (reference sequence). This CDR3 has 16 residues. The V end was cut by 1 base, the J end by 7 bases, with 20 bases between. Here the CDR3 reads CASSLVSTSHPREQYF. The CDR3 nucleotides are TGTGCCAGCAGCTTAGTTTCGACCTCACATCCGAGGGAGCAGTACTTC.

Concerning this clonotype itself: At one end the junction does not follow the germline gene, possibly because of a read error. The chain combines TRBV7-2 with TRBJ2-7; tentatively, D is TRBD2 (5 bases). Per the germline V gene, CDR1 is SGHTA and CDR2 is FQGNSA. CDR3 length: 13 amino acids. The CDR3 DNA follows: TGTGCCAGCGGCTTAACTAGGAGCTACGAGCAGTACTTC. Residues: CASGLTRSYEQYF. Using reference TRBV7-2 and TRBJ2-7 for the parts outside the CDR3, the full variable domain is GAGVSQSPSNKVTEKGKDVELRCDPISGHTALYWYRQSLGQGLEFLIYFQGNSAPDKSGLPSDRFSAERTGGSVSTLTIQRTQQEDSAVYLCASGLTRSYEQYFGPGTRLTVT.

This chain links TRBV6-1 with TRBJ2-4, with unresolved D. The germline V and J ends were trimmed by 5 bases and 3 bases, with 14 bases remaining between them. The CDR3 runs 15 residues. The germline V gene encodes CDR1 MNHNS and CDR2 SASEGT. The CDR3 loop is CASSRKPHYKNIQYF. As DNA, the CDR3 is TGTGCCAGCAGTCGAAAGCCACACTACAAAAACATTCAGTACTTC.

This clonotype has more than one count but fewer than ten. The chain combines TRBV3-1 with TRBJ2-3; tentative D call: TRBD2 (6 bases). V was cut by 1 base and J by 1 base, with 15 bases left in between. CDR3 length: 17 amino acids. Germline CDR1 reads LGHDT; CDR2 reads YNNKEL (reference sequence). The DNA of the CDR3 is TGTGCCAGCAGCCAAGGCGTCGGGGGTAGCGGCACAGATACGCAGTATTTT. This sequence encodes CASSQGVGGSGTDTQYF.

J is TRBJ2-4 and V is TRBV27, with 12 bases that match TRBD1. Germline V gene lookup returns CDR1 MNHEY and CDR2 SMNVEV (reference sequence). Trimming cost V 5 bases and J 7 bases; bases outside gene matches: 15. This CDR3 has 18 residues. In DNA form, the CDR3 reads TGTGCCAGCAGTGAAGGAGGGACAGGGGGCCGGGGAGGGAACATTCAGTACTTC. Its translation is CASSEGGTGGRGGNIQYF.